This T cell receptor beta chain was sequenced for a study of shared T cell receptors in the human thymus. Per germline, CDR1 SGHKS and CDR2 YYEKEE (reference sequence). This CDR3 contains 16 residues. V shed 4 bases and J shed 4 bases, with 20 bases lying between them. Some clones are missing from TCRdb's copy, which holds only in-frame ones; the method was immunoSEQ multiplex PCR. This sample carries hundreds of thousands of clones, around 89% of them seen once, and the ten largest clones take 0.0095% to 0.012%. Separately, the same data were catalogued under a study of human thymus T cells. That paper adds: The thymus was resected at corrective cardiac surgery. Related work found strong thymic repertoire overlap between unrelated individuals.

The J gene is TRBJ1-2, the V gene TRBV5-5; maybe TRBD1 (6 bases). Sequences were obtained from thymocytes. This clonotype was obtained from a boy younger than two with a congenital heart defect. CDR3 sequence reads: CASSPWSGGNSYGYTF. CDR3 DNA: TGTGCCAGCAGCCCGTGGTCGGGGGGCAATAGCTATGGCTACACCTTC.